The rows below give T cell receptor beta chains drawn from one sample of a study of T cell responses to AZD1222 COVID-19 vaccine. Libraries were prepared by immunoSEQ multiplex PCR; TCRdb keeps only in-frame clonotypes and omits some of them. The data show 70,000 to 100,000 clones, with 70% to 90% seen just once and around 3.7% held by the top ten. Here the sequenced sample was peripheral blood, taken 28 days after the second AZD1222 dose. These TCRs come from an adult who received the AZD1222 COVID-19 vaccine. CDR3s include the opening cysteine and the closing phenylalanine or tryptophan. D genes are given only for firm matches. Expanded clones get a size class; other rows say once, few or many, or leave the size out.

>TRBJ1-4|TRBV9|18|-|once
TGTGCCAGCAGCTTTCTTCCAGGGGACGTTGCAACTAATGAAAAACTGTTTTTT
CASSFLPGDVATNEKLFF
>TRBJ1-1|TRBV5-1|17|-|-
TGCGCCAGCAGCCGACGTACCCCGGACGGATCGAACACTGAAGCTTTCTTT
CASSRRTPDGSNTEAFF
>TRBJ2-7|TRBV11-2|14|TRBD2|-
TGTGCCAGCAGCTTGGGTCTAGCGGGAGAGGAGCAGTACTTC
CASSLGLAGEEQYF
>TRBJ1-1|TRBV6-4|13|-|-
TGTGCCAGCAGTGAGGCAGGGAACACTGAAGCTTTCTTT
CASSEAGNTEAFF
>TRBJ2-3|TRBV5-4|16|-|-
TGTGCCAGCAGCTTGGAACCAGGCGGGAACACAGATACGCAGTATTTT
CASSLEPGGNTDTQYF
>TRBJ2-3|TRBV15|14|-|few
TGTGCCACCAGCAGAGAACGGGGGCGGGATACGCAGTATTTT
CATSRERGRDTQYF
>TRBJ2-1|TRBV7-2|15|TRBD2|-
TGTGCCAGCAGCTTCGACCGGGGGGGGAGAAATGAGCAGTTCTTC
CASSFDRGGRNEQFF
>TRBJ2-2|TRBV7-7|14|-|-
TGTGCCAGCAGCTTAGACAGGAACACCGGGGAGCTGTTTTTT
CASSLDRNTGELFF
>TRBJ1-4|TRBV18|15|TRBD1|-
TGTGCCAGCTCACCAGGACAGGGCCCTAATGAAAAACTGTTTTTT
CASSPGQGPNEKLFF
>TRBJ1-3|TRBV7-9|16|TRBD1|-
TGTGCCAGCAGCTCCGGACAGGGGGCTCGAGGAAACACCATATATTTT
CASSSGQGARGNTIYF
>TRBJ1-1|TRBV28|13|TRBD1|-
TGTGCCAGCACCAAGACAGGGGACACTGAAGCTTTCTTT
CASTKTGDTEAFF